A single sample is the source of the 5 T cell receptor beta chains below, sequenced in a study of cytomegalovirus exposure and HLA in healthy donors. Primers included in the PCR were 60 Vbeta and 13 Jbeta primers. Produced via immunoSEQ multiplex PCR; TCRdb's table is partial and in-frame only. The table shows over 150,000 clones, with roughly 87% occurring only once. The sample was PBMCs. The source is a girl under three years old in good health and CMV-seronegative.

V and J are TRBV4-2 and TRBJ1-3; D not certain. The CDR3 has 14 residues. With 5 bases removed from V and 5 bases from J, the gap between germline ends came to 13 bases. From germline, CDR1 is LGHNA and CDR2 YNFKEQ. CDR3: CASSSPTGRNTIYF. CDR3 in DNA: TGTGCCAGCAGCTCCCCTACCGGGAGAAACACCATATATTTT.

V usage is TRBV9 and J usage is TRBJ1-2; D may be TRBD1 (5 bases). V lost 0 bases, J lost 5 bases, and 17 bases lay in between. CDR3 length: 16 amino acids. Germline V gene data show CDR1 as SGDLS and CDR2 as YYNGEE. As DNA, the CDR3 is TGTGCCAGCAGCGTAGAACAAAAGGACACCGAATATGGCTACACCTTC. Amino acids: CASSVEQKDTEYGYTF.

The V and J genes are TRBV6-1 and TRBJ2-2, with D possibly being TRBD1 (6 bases). CDR3 length equals 15 residues. V gave up 5 bases and J gave up 3 bases, with 13 bases separating them. Germline CDR1 and CDR2: MNHNS and SASEGT. CDR3 sequence (DNA): TGTGCCAGCAGTCCCGGGACACAGGACACCGGGGAGCTGTTTTTT. Its translation: CASSPGTQDTGELFF.

J is TRBJ2-7 and V is TRBV6-1; 7 bases match TRBD2. Germline assignment: CDR1 MNHNS and CDR2 SASEGT. This CDR3 has 14 residues. V shed 7 bases, J shed 4 bases, and the junction held 10 bases outside the gene matches. The CDR3 coding sequence is TGTGCCAGCACCGGGGAGGGTCGGGGGTACGAGCAGTACTTC. Protein: CASTGEGRGYEQYF.

The chain has TRBV5-1 and TRBJ1-2; 10 bases agree with TRBD1. J gave up 2 bases and V 1 base, and 8 bases lay outside the gene matches. This CDR3 is built from 17 residues. Germline CDR1 SGHRS, CDR2 YFSETQ. This chain's CDR3 is CASSLSRADRGNYGYTF. The CDR3, as DNA: TGCGCCAGCAGCTTGTCTCGGGCGGACAGGGGGAACTATGGCTACACCTTC.